The sequence of this T cell receptor (beta chain) was determined in a study of blood T cell repertoires in COVID-19. The wider study: Nucleic acid was either cDNA or gDNA, and it came from T cells, B-cell-depleted T cells, or PBMCs.

One Seattle source followed patients from active infection through their disease course. The repertoire was sequenced with immunoSEQ multiplex PCR; TCRdb's copy has only in-frame clones and lacks some. This table has some 360,000 clones, roughly 90% appearing once. The CDR3 runs to 15 residues. V was cut by 0 bases and J by 2 bases, with 11 bases left in between. Germline CDR1 is MGHRA and CDR2 is YSYEKL. The clonotype was recovered from a woman aged 60 to 75 with COVID-19, enrolled during active disease. Sequencing used peripheral blood. The chain carries TRBV4-1 and TRBJ2-7, with D maybe TRBD2 (6 bases). The CDR3 protein is CASSQEGGHPYEQYF. The CDR3 region has the DNA TGCGCCAGCAGCCAAGAAGGAGGGCATCCCTACGAGCAGTACTTC.